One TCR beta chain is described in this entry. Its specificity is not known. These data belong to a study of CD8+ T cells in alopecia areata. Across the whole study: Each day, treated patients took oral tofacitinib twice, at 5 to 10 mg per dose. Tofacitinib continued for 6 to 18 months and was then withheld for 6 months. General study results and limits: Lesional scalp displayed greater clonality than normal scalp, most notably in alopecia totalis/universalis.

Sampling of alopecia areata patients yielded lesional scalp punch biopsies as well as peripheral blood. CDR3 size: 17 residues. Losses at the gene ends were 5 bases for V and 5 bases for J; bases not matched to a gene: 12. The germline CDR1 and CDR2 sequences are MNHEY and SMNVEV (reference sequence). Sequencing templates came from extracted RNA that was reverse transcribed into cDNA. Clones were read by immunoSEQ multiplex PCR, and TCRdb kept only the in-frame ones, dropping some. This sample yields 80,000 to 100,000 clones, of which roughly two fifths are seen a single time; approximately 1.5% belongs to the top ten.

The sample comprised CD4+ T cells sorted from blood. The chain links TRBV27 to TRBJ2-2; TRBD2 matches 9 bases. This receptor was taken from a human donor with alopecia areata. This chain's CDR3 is CASSRGGGRARTGELFF. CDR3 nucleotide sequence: TGTGCCAGCAGTAGGGGAGGCGGGAGGGCCAGAACCGGGGAGCTGTTTTTT.